One sample yielded the 29 T cell receptor beta chains listed below, sequenced in a study of monozygotic twins with inflammatory bowel disease. After re-calling the 5' RACE reads, TCRdb lists one entry per CDR3 protein, DNA absent. Here the sample table reports about 300,000 distinct CDR3 sequences. Material for sequencing was blood. All receptors come from a human donor with ulcerative colitis or Crohn's disease, or a healthy co-twin of an affected twin (not recorded which).

V gene TRBV7-2 combines with J gene TRBJ1-1; the D gene TCRdb calls, TRBD1, cannot be checked with no DNA. The CDR3 consists of 13 residues. Per the germline V gene, CDR1 is SGHTA and CDR2 is FQGNSA. The chain's CDR3 is CASSSIQGSPAFF.

The V gene is TRBV7-9, the J gene TRBJ2-7; TCRdb calls TRBD2, which cannot be checked without DNA. The CDR3 extends over 13 amino acids. From germline, CDR1 is SEHNR and CDR2 FQNEAQ (reference sequence). CDR3 region: CASSLGGGNEQYF. Variable domain in full (rest from reference TRBV7-9 and TRBJ2-7): DTGVSQNPRHKITKRGQNVTFRCDPISEHNRLYWYRQTLGQGPEFLTYFQNEAQLEKSRLLSDRFSAERPKGSFSTLEIQRTEQGDSAMYLCASSLGGGNEQYFGPGTRLTVT.

The rearrangement joins TRBV6-1 to TRBJ2-7; the D gene TCRdb calls, TRBD2, cannot be checked with no DNA. CDR1 is MNHNS, CDR2 SASEGT, per germline. The CDR3 spans 16 residues. The CDR3 loop is CASTQAGNFRSYEQYF.

The chain uses TRBV7-2 and TRBJ2-7; lacking DNA, the TRBD1 call made by TCRdb goes unchecked. This CDR3 has 16 residues. Germline loops: CDR1 SGHTA, CDR2 FQGNSA. The CDR3 region is CASSSIPGQGAREQYF. The variable domain in full, completed from reference TRBV7-2 and TRBJ2-7, reads GAGVSQSPSNKVTEKGKDVELRCDPISGHTALYWYRQSLGQGLEFLIYFQGNSAPDKSGLPSDRFSAERTGGSVSTLTIQRTQQEDSAVYLCASSSIPGQGAREQYFGPGTRLTVT.

The CDR3 here is CASSLEAGIAEAFF. This chain uses TRBV5-1 with TRBJ1-1. Germline-derived CDR1 and CDR2 are SGHRS and YFSETQ. The CDR3 is 14 amino acids.

The CDR3 loop reads CATSGTDSHNSPLHF. The V and J genes are TRBV19 and TRBJ1-6; the D gene TCRdb calls, TRBD1, cannot be checked with no DNA. The CDR3 consists of 15 residues. Germline-derived CDR1 and CDR2 are LNHDA and SQIVND (reference sequence).

V gene TRBV5-1 combines with J gene TRBJ2-6; TCRdb calls TRBD1, which cannot be checked without DNA. The CDR3 length is 16 residues. Per germline, CDR1 SGHRS and CDR2 YFSETQ. The CDR3 region is CASSLELTPGANVLTF. Full variable domain (remainder filled in from reference TRBV5-1 and TRBJ2-6): KAGVTQTPRYLIKTRGQQVTLSCSPISGHRSVSWYQQTPGQGLQFLFEYFSETQRNKGNFPGRFSGRQFSNSRSEMNVSTLELGDSALYLCASSLELTPGANVLTFGAGSRLTVL.

The chain is built from TRBV5-1 and TRBJ2-1. Germline V CDR1 and CDR2: SGHRS, YFSETQ. This CDR3 contains 15 residues. Here the CDR3 reads CASSLASASYNEQFF.

The V and J genes are TRBV24-1 and TRBJ2-1; TCRdb names TRBD1, which stays unverified in the absence of DNA. The germline V gene encodes CDR1 KGHDR and CDR2 SFDVKD. This CDR3 region has 15 residues. The CDR3 is CATSDGDRAYNEQFF.

V usage is TRBV28 and J usage is TRBJ1-1; TCRdb reports TRBD1, a call that lacks DNA to check it against. The CDR3 spans 15 residues. Germline assignment: CDR1 MDHEN and CDR2 SYDVKM. The CDR3 spells CASSLLTGSRTEAFF.

V and J are TRBV28 and TRBJ2-3. CDR3 size: 13 residues. CDR1 MDHEN and CDR2 SYDVKM come from the germline V gene. The CDR3 reads CASRGRSTDTQYF.

The chain joins TRBV6-5 to TRBJ1-1; as DNA is missing, the TRBD1 call by TCRdb cannot be tested. CDR3 size: 13 residues. Looked up from germline, CDR1 is MNHEY and CDR2 is SVGAGI. CDR3 amino acids: CASTLGGSAEAFF.

The chain uses TRBV6-1 and TRBJ2-1; TCRdb's D call, TRBD1, is unchecked because there is no DNA. Per germline, CDR1 MNHNS and CDR2 SASEGT. CDR3 length equals 16 residues. The CDR3 sequence is CASSLSTGGYRIEQFF.

This chain uses TRBV27 with TRBJ2-4; the D call of TRBD1 rests on TCRdb alone, since no DNA is present to check it. This CDR3 spans 14 amino acids. Germline values: CDR1 MNHEY, CDR2 SMNVEV (reference sequence). The CDR3 region is CASRYRDAKNIQYF.

The rearrangement uses TRBV29-1 and TRBJ1-4; the TCRdb call, TRBD1, lacks DNA for checking. The CDR3 extends over 13 amino acids. Per germline, CDR1 SQVTM and CDR2 ANQGSEA. Here the CDR3 reads CSVRGRQGEKLFF.

The gene calls are TRBV6-2 or TRBV6-3 and TRBJ2-7. This CDR3 has 15 amino acids. CDR1 MNHEY and CDR2 SVGEGT come from the germline V gene. CDR3 protein: CASTQFSGLGREQYF.

The rearrangement uses TRBV10-1 and TRBJ2-1; TCRdb outputs TRBD2, but without DNA this stays unchecked. CDR3 length: 16 amino acids. Germline V lookup: CDR1 WNHNN, CDR2 SYGVQD (reference sequence). The CDR3 spells CASSESTSGRSNEQFF.

This chain links TRBV29-1 with TRBJ2-3; TCRdb picks TRBD1, but there is no DNA to check that call. The CDR3 contains 15 residues. Germline V lookup: CDR1 SQVTM, CDR2 ANQGSEA. CDR3 residues: CSVSLSVGPTDTQYF.

The rearrangement links TRBV5-1 to TRBJ1-1; no DNA is available, so the TRBD1 call from TCRdb remains unchecked. The CDR3 runs to 15 residues. Germline assignment: CDR1 SGHRS and CDR2 YFSETQ. The CDR3 sequence: CASSVGGGLYTEAFF.

The V call is TRBV6-2 or TRBV6-3, the J call TRBJ2-7; without DNA, the TCRdb call of TRBD2 cannot be checked. Germline V gene sequence: CDR1 MNHEY, CDR2 SVGEGT. This CDR3 region has 14 residues. CDR3 loop: CASSYRFSGYEQYF.

CDR3 in amino acids: CASSALAGFYEQYF. The chain combines TRBV6-1 with TRBJ2-7; TCRdb designates TRBD2, a call that cannot be tested without DNA. Germline assignment: CDR1 MNHNS and CDR2 SASEGT. There are 14 residues in the CDR3.

The chain is built from TRBV19 and TRBJ1-1; checking the TCRdb D call of TRBD1 is not possible without DNA. The CDR3 length is 15 residues. Germline-derived CDR1 and CDR2 are LNHDA and SQIVND (reference sequence). The CDR3 reads CASREGRGRGTEAFF.

The chain links TRBV3-1 to TRBJ2-5; TCRdb lists TRBD2, though no DNA is available to test this call. The germline V gene has CDR1 LGHDT and CDR2 YNNKEL (reference sequence). The CDR3 is made up of 18 amino acids. CDR3 sequence reads: CASSLNPGLAGAGETQYF.

The J gene is TRBJ2-5, the V gene TRBV4-3; the D call from TCRdb, TRBD2, cannot be confirmed without DNA. The CDR3 totals 15 residues. The germline gives CDR1 LGHNA, CDR2 YSLEER. CDR3 sequence: CASSQVGTTRETQYF.

The rearrangement uses TRBV11-2 and TRBJ2-3; TCRdb's D call of TRBD2 is untestable without DNA. The CDR3 has 15 residues. CDR1 is SGHAT, CDR2 FQNNGV, per germline. The CDR3 region is CASKTSGSRKDTRYF.

The V call is TRBV9, the J call TRBJ2-1; TCRdb calls TRBD2, which cannot be checked without DNA. In germline, CDR1 is SGDLS, CDR2 YYNGEE. This CDR3 is built from 15 residues. The CDR3 region is CASSPQVAVYNEQFF. The full variable domain, its missing parts supplied by reference TRBV9 and TRBJ2-1, is DSGVTQTPKHLITATGQRVTLRCSPRSGDLSVYWYQQSLDQGLQFLIQYYNGEERAKGNILERFSAQQFPDLHSELNLSSLELGDSALYFCASSPQVAVYNEQFFGPGTRLTVL.

The chain employs TRBV18 and TRBJ2-7; TCRdb indicates TRBD1, and absent DNA this call remains unverified. The CDR3 covers 16 residues. Germline CDR1 reads KGHSH; CDR2 reads LQKENI. CDR3 residues: CASSLDLTDRAGEQYF.

The chain carries TRBV5-1 and TRBJ2-3; the D call of TRBD2 rests on TCRdb alone, since no DNA is present to check it. Germline V lookup: CDR1 SGHRS, CDR2 YFSETQ. This CDR3 contains 12 residues. CDR3 protein: CASGRGTDTQYF. The full variable domain, with the rest looked up from reference TRBV5-1 and TRBJ2-3, is KAGVTQTPRYLIKTRGQQVTLSCSPISGHRSVSWYQQTPGQGLQFLFEYFSETQRNKGNFPGRFSGRQFSNSRSEMNVSTLELGDSALYLCASGRGTDTQYFGPGTRLTVL.

The chain is built from TRBV20-1 and TRBJ2-7; absent DNA, TCRdb's TRBD1 call cannot be checked. The CDR3 contains 14 residues. Germline values: CDR1 DFQATT, CDR2 SNEGSKA (reference sequence). The chain's CDR3 is CSARDIGRAYEQYF.